The present T cell receptor beta chain was sequenced within a study of blood T cell repertoires in COVID-19. At the level of the study: Sites across the United States, Italy and Spain contributed samples from acute and convalescent COVID-19. Nucleic acid was either cDNA or gDNA, and it came from T cells, B-cell-depleted T cells, or PBMCs.

Germline V CDR1 and CDR2: LGHDT, YNNKEL (reference sequence). The germline V and J ends were trimmed by 4 bases and 2 bases, with 10 bases remaining between them. The CDR3 spans 14 residues. As processed by the authors: The assay estimated nucleated cells by amplifying reference gene primers. The table came from immunoSEQ multiplex PCR; TCRdb's copy has only in-frame clones and leaves some out. The V and J calls and the clone size are those of that table, but D and trimming were determined from the DNA. Of 150,000 to 200,000 clones listed, approximately 85% are singletons. This clonotype was obtained from a woman aged 55-70 years with acute or convalescent COVID-19. The sequenced material came from peripheral blood. This rearrangement joins TRBV3-1 (or the pseudogene TRBV3-2) to TRBJ2-3; D perhaps matches TRBD2 (6 bases). The CDR3 region has the DNA TGTGCCAGCAGCCTGCGGACTAACACAGATACGCAGTATTTT. Translation gives CASSLRTNTDTQYF.